This record looks at one T cell receptor beta chain sequence and its context. Original analysis: Cell counts per sample came from amplifying reference gene primers. Sequencing was performed with immunoSEQ multiplex PCR; in TCRdb, only in-frame clones are kept and a portion is missing. V and J calls plus clone size are reproduced from that table; the DNA served to infer D and trimming. The data hold roughly 68,000 clones, with 65% to 90% observed a single time. Germline assignment: CDR1 MNHEY and CDR2 SVGAGI. There are 16 residues in the CDR3. V was shortened by 4 bases and J by 4 bases, with 19 bases between the two germline ends. These data are taken from a study of blood T cell repertoires in COVID-19. Study as a whole: The United States, Italy and Spain supplied acute and convalescent COVID-19 samples.

The chain links TRBV6-5 to TRBJ2-5; D possibly corresponds to TRBD1 (6 bases). The sequence was obtained from a man aged 50 to 59 with acute or convalescent COVID-19. The specimen sequenced was peripheral blood. CDR3 sequence (DNA): TGTGCCAGCAGTTCCCTAACTACAGGGTTCGGAGAGACCCAGTACTTC. Translated, it gives CASSSLTTGFGETQYF.